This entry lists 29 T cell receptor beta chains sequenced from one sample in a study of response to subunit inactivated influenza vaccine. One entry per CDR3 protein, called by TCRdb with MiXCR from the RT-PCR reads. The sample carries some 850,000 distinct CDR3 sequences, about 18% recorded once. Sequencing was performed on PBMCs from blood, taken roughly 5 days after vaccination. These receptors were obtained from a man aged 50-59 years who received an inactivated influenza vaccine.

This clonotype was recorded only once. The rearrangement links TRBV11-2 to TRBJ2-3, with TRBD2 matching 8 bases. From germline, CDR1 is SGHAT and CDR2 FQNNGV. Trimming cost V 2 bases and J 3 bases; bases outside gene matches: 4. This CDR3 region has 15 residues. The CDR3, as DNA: TGTGCCAGCAGCTTAATGCCTAGCGGGACAGATACGCAGTATTTT. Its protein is CASSLMPSGTDTQYF.

The CDR3 DNA is TGTGCCAGCGGGGCTCAGGGGGCCAGGTACAATGAGCAGTTCTTC. It translates to CASGAQGARYNEQFF. The chain couples TRBV7-9 to TRBJ2-1, with 8 bases fitting TRBD1. The CDR3 covers 15 residues. CDR1 SEHNR and CDR2 FQNEAQ come from the germline V gene (reference sequence). The J segment lost 4 bases and the V segment lost 8 bases, leaving 10 bases of the junction unmatched.

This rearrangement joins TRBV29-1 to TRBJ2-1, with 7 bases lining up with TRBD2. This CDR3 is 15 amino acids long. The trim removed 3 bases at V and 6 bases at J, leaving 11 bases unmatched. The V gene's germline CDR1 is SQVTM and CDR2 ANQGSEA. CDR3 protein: CSVDQGGRDGNEQFF. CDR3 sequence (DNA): TGCAGCGTTGATCAGGGAGGGCGGGACGGCAATGAGCAGTTCTTC.

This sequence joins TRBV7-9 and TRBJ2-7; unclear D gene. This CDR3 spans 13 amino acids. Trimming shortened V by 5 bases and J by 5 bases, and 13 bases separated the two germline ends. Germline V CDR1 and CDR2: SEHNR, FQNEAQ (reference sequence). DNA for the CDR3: TGTGCCAGCAGCCCCCGGAAGGGCCACGAGCAGTACTTC. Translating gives CASSPRKGHEQYF.

Here the CDR3 DNA reads TGTGCCAGCAGCTGGGGGACGGGGTACCAAGAGACCCAGTACTTC. Amino acids: CASSWGTGYQETQYF. V usage is TRBV11-3 and J usage is TRBJ2-5, with D perhaps matching TRBD1 or TRBD2 (5 bases each). V was pared by 4 bases and J by 0 bases, with 12 bases between. Germline V gene sequence: CDR1 SGHNT, CDR2 YENEEA. The CDR3 has 15 residues. Looking up the rest from reference TRBV11-3 and TRBJ2-5 gives the full variable domain: EAGVVQSPRYKIIEKKQPVAFWCNPISGHNTLYWYLQNLGQGPELLIRYENEEAVDDSQLPKDRFSAERLKGVDSTLKIQPAELGDSAVYLCASSWGTGYQETQYFGPGTRLLVL.

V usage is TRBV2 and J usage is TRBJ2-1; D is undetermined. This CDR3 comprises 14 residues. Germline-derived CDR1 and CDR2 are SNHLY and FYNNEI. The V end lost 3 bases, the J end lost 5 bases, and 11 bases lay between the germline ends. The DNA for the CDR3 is TGTGCCAGCAGTGATGGGCAGGCGCACAATGAGCAGTTCTTC. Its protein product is CASSDGQAHNEQFF.

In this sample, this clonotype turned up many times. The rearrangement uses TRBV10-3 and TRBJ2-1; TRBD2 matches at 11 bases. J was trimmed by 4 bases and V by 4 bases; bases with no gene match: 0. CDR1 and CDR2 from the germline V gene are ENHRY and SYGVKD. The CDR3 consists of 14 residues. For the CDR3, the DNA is TGTGCCATCAGTGGACTAGCGGGGTACAATGAGCAGTTCTTC. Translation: CAISGLAGYNEQFF.

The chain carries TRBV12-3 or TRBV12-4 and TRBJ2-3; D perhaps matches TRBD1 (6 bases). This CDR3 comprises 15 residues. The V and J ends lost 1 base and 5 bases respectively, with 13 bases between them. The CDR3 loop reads CASSLGKPGVDTQYF. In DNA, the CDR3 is TGTGCCAGCAGTTTAGGGAAACCAGGGGTAGATACGCAGTATTTT.

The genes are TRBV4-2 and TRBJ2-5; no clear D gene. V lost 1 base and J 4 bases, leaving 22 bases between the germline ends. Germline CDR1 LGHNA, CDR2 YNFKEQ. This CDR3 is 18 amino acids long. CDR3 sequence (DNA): TGTGCCAGCAGCCAAGGCCTACTTACCCGGCTACCCCCAGAGACCCAGTACTTC. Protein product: CASSQGLLTRLPPETQYF.

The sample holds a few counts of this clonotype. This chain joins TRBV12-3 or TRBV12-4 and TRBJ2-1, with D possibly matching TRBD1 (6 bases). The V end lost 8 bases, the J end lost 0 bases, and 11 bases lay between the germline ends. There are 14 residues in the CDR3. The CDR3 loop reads CASCVGGSYNEQFF. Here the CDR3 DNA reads TGTGCCAGCTGTGTAGGGGGCTCCTACAATGAGCAGTTCTTC.

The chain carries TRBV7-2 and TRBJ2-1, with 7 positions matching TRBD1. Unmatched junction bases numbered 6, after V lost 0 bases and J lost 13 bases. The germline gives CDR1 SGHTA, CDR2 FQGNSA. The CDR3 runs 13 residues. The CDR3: CASSLAGQASQFF. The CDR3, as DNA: TGTGCCAGCAGCTTAGCCGGACAGGCGTCCCAGTTCTTC. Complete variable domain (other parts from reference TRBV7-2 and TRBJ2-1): GAGVSQSPSNKVTEKGKDVELRCDPISGHTALYWYRQSLGQGLEFLIYFQGNSAPDKSGLPSDRFSAERTGGSVSTLTIQRTQQEDSAVYLCASSLAGQASQFFGPGTRLTVL.

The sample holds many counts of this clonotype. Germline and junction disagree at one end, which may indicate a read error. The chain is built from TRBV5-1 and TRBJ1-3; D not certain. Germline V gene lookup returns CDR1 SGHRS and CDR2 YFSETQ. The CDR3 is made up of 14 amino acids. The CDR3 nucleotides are TGTGCCAGCAGCTTGGGGTACTCTGGAAACACCATATATTTT. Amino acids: CASSLGYSGNTIYF. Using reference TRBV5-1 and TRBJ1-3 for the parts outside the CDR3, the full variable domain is KAGVTQTPRYLIKTRGQQVTLSCSPISGHRSVSWYQQTPGQGLQFLFEYFSETQRNKGNFPGRFSGRQFSNSRSEMNVSTLELGDSALYLCASSLGYSGNTIYFGEGSWLTVV.

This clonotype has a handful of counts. CDR3 sequence reads: CASSPPSHSKLLTDTQYF. CDR3 DNA: TGTGCCAGCTCACCACCTAGCCACAGCAAATTACTTACAGATACGCAGTATTTT. This rearrangement joins TRBV18 to TRBJ2-3; D remains ambiguous. Between the trimmed V and J ends, which lost 0 bases and 3 bases, there was a span of 19 bases. Germline values: CDR1 KGHSH, CDR2 LQKENI. The CDR3 sequence is 18 residues long.

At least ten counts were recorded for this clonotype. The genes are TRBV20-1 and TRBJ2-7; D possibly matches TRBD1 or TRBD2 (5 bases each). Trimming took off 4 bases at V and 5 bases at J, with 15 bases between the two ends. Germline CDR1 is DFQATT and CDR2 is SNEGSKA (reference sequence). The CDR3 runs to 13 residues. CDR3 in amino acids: CSAKTGLGDEQYF. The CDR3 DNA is TGCAGTGCTAAGACTGGGTTGGGGGACGAGCAGTACTTC.

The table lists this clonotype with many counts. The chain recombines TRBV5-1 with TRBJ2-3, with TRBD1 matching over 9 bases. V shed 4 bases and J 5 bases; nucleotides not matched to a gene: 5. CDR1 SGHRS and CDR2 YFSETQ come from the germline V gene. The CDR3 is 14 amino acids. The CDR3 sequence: CASSPGTGLDTQYF. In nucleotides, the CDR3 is TGCGCCAGCAGCCCAGGGACAGGGCTAGATACGCAGTATTTT.

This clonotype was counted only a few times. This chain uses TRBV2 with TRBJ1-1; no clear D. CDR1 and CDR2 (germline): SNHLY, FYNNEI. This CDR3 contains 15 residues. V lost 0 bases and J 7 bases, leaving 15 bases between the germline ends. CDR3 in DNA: TGTGCCAGCAGTGAAGCGCTTCTCCCAGCCTATGAAGCTTTCTTT. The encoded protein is CASSEALLPAYEAFF. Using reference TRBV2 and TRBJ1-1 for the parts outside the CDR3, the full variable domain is EPEVTQTPSHQVTQMGQEVILRCVPISNHLYFYWYRQILGQKVEFLVSFYNNEISEKSEIFDDQFSVERPDGSNFTLKIRSTKLEDSAMYFCASSEALLPAYEAFFGQGTRLTVV.

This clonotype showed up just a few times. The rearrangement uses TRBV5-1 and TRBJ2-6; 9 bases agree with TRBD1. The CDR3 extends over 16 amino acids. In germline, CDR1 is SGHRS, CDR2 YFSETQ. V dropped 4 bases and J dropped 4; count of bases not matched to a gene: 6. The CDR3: CASSTGTGYGANVLTF. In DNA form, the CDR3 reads TGCGCCAGCAGCACCGGGACAGGGTACGGGGCCAACGTCCTGACTTTC.

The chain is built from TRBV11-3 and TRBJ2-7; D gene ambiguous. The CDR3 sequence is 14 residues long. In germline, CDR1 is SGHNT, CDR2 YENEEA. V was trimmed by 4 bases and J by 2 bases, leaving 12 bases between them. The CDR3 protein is CASSSEAGPYEQYF. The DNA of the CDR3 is TGTGCCAGCAGCTCCGAAGCCGGGCCCTACGAGCAGTACTTC.

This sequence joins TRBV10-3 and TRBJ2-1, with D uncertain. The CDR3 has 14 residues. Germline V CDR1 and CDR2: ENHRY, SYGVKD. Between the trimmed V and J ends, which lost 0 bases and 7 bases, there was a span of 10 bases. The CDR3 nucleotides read TGTGCCATCAGTGAGTCAGAGAAAAGGAATGAGCAGTTCTTC. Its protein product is CAISESEKRNEQFF.

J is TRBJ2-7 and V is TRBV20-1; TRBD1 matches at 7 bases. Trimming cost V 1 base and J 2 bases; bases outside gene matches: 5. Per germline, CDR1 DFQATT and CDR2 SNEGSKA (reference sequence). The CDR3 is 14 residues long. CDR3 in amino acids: CSARAQQGPYEQYF. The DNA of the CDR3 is TGCAGTGCTAGAGCCCAACAGGGGCCCTACGAGCAGTACTTC.

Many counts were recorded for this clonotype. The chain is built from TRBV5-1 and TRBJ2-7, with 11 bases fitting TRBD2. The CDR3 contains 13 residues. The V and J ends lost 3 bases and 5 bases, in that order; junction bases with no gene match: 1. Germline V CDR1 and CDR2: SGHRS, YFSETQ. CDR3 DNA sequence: TGCGCCAGCAGCTCTAGCGGGGGGAACGAGCAGTACTTC. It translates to CASSSSGGNEQYF.

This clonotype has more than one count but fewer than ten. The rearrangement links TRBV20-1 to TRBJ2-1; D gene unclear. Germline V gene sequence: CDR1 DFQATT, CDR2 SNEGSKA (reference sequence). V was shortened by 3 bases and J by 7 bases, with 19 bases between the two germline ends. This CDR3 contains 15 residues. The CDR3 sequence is CSASLLGFSMNEQFF. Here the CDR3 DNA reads TGCAGTGCTAGCCTCCTAGGATTTAGTATGAATGAGCAGTTCTTC.

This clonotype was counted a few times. CDR3 nucleotides: TGTGCCAGCAGCCCTACCCGGGCGGGGGCTGGTGGCTACACCTTC. This encodes CASSPTRAGAGGYTF. The chain employs TRBV12-3 or TRBV12-4 and TRBJ1-2, with D perhaps matching TRBD1 (6 bases). V was clipped by 6 bases and J by 7 bases, with 21 bases between them. This CDR3 is 15 amino acids long.

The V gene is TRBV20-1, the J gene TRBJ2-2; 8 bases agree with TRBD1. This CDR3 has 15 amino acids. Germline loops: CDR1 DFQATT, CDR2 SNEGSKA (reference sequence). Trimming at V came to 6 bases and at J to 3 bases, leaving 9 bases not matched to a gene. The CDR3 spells CSARGDRGDTGELFF. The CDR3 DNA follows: TGCAGTGCCAGGGGTGACAGGGGCGACACCGGGGAGCTGTTTTTT.

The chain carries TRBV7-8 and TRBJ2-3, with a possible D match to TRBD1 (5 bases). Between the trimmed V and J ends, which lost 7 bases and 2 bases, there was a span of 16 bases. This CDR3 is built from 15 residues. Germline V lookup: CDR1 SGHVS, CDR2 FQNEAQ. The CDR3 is CASTQLRAYTDTQYF. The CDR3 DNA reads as TGTGCCAGCACCCAGCTCAGGGCCTACACAGATACGCAGTATTTT.

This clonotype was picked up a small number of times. Here the CDR3 DNA reads TGCAGTGCTAGAGATTGGGGGGACGAGCAGTACTTC. This translates into CSARDWGDEQYF. This chain links TRBV20-1 with TRBJ2-7; weak D call: TRBD2 (6 bases). V lost 0 bases and J lost 5, with 8 bases in between. The germline CDR1 and CDR2 sequences are DFQATT and SNEGSKA (reference sequence). The CDR3 runs to 12 residues.

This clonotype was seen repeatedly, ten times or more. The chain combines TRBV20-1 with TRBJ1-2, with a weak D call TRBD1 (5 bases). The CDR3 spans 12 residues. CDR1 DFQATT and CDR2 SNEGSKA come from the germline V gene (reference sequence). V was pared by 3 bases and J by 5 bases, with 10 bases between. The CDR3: CSARVRTYGYTF. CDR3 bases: TGCAGTGCTAGGGTCAGGACATATGGCTACACCTTC.

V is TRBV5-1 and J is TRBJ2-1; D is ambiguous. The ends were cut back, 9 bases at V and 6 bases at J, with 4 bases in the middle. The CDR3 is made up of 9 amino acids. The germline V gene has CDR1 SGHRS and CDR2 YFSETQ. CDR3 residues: CATTNEQFF. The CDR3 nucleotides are TGCGCCACCACCAATGAGCAGTTCTTC.

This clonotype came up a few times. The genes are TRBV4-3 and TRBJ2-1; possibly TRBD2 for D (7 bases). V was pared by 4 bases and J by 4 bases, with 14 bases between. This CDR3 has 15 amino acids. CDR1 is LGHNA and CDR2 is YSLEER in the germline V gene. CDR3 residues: CASSPVRGAYNEQFF. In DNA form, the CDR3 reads TGCGCCAGCAGCCCCGTTCGGGGGGCTTACAATGAGCAGTTCTTC.